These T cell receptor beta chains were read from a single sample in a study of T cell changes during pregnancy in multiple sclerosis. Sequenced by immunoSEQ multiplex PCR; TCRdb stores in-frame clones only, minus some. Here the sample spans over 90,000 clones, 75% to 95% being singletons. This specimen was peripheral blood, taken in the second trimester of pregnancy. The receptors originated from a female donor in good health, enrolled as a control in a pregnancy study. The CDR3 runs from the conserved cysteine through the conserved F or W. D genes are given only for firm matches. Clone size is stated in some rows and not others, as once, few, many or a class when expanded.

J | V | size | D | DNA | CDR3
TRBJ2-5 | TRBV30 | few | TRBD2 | TGTGCCTGGAGTGTACTCTCGGGACTACAAGAGACCCAGTACTTC | CAWSVLSGLQETQYF
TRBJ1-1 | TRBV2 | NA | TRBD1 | TGTGCCAGCATCTGGACAGGGGGCACTGAAGCTTTCTTT | CASIWTGGTEAFF
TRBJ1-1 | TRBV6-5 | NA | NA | TGTGCCAGCAGTTACTCGACTGGTGAAGCTTTCTTT | CASSYSTGEAFF
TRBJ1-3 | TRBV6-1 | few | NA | TGTGCCAGCAGTGCGGAGGAGGGCTCCGGAAACACCATATATTTT | CASSAEEGSGNTIYF
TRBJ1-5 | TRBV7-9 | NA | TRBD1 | TGTGCCAGCAGCCGAGGGGACAGCCGCAATCAGCCCCAGCATTTT | CASSRGDSRNQPQHF
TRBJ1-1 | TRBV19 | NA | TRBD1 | TGTGCCAGTAGTGACAGGGCCGTGAACACTGAAGCTTTCTTT | CASSDRAVNTEAFF
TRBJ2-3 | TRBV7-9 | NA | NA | TGTGCCAGCAGCTTGGGGGGAACAGGGGCGACAGATACGCAGTATTTT | CASSLGGTGATDTQYF
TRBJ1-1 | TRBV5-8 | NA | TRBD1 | TGTGCCAGCAACTACGGGACAGGGGTTACTGAAGCTTTCTTT | CASNYGTGVTEAFF
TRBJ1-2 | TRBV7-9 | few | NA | TGTGCCAGCAGCTTAGCCCCCGGGTTTGGTGGCTACACCTTC | CASSLAPGFGGYTF
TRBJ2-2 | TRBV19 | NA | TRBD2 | TGTGCCAGTAGCAAGCGGGAGGGGAGGACCGGGGAGCTGTTTTTT | CASSKREGRTGELFF
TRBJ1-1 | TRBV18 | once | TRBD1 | TGTGCCAGCTCCCCCTTGGGGGGACAGGGGGTCGGTAGCGCTGAAGCTTTCTTT | CASSPLGGQGVGSAEAFF
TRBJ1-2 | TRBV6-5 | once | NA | TGTGCCAGCAGTTACTCAGGCAGGCTGAGCTATGGCTACACCTTC | CASSYSGRLSYGYTF
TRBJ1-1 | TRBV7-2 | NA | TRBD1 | TGTGCCAGCAGTTTCGGACAGGGAAACACTGAAGCTTTCTTT | CASSFGQGNTEAFF
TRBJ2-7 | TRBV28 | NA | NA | TGTGCCAGCAGCAACTCGGGGACAACCTACGAGCAGTACTTC | CASSNSGTTYEQYF
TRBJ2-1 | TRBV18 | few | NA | TGTGCCAGCTCACCTCCCCAGGGATCCAAGCAGTTCTTC | CASSPPQGSKQFF
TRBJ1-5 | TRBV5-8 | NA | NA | TGTGCCAGCAGCTTGCGAGAGCAGCCCCAGCATTTT | CASSLREQPQHF
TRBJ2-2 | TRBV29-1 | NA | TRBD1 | TGCAGCGTTGGCCCGGACAGGGTTCGCACCGGGGAGCTGTTTTTT | CSVGPDRVRTGELFF
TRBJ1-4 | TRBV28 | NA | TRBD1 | TGTGCCAGCACCCCCCCGCGGGGACAGGATGAAAAACTGTTTTTT | CASTPPRGQDEKLFF
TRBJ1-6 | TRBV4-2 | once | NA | TGTGCCAGCAGCCAAGACACCCGACAAGGAAGAGCCTCCCTCCACTTT | CASSQDTRQGRASLHF
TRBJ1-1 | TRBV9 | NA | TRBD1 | TGTGCCAGCAGCGTAGGAGGACAGGGGAACACTGAAGCTTTCTTT | CASSVGGQGNTEAFF
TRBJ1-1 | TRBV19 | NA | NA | TGTGCCAGTAGCCCGAGGGGGATCACTGAAGCTTTCTTT | CASSPRGITEAFF
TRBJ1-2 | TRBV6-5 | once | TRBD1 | TGTGCCAGCAGGGACAGGGGGCATGTTTATTCTGGCTACACCTTC | CASRDRGHVYSGYTF
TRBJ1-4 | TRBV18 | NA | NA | TGTGCCAGCTCACCACCGACTGGCGGTGCTGAAAAACTGTTTTTT | CASSPPTGGAEKLFF
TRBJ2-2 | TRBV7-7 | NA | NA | TGTGCCAGCAGCTTAGGGACAGGGGAGCTGTTTTTT | CASSLGTGELFF